This T cell receptor beta chain was captured by sequencing in a study of blood T cell repertoires in COVID-19. Study-level background: Specimens from acute and convalescent COVID-19 originated in the United States, Italy and Spain. From T cells, B-cell-depleted T cells, or PBMCs came the material, which was cDNA or gDNA.

The V segment lost 4 bases and the J segment 9 bases; nucleotides outside the gene matches: 0. This CDR3 has 11 residues. Germline V lookup: CDR1 SNHLY, CDR2 FYNNEI. The repertoire was sequenced with immunoSEQ multiplex PCR; TCRdb's copy has only in-frame clones and lacks some. The table records about 68,000 clones, 91% of them present only once. Sequenced sample: peripheral blood. The TCR sequence derives from a man between 45 and 60 years old with COVID-19, enrolled during active disease. This sequence joins TRBV2 and TRBJ2-1; 7 positions match TRBD2. The DNA of the CDR3 is TGTGCCAGCAGTGGGGGGGGTGAGCAGTTCTTC. Amino acid sequence: CASSGGGEQFF.